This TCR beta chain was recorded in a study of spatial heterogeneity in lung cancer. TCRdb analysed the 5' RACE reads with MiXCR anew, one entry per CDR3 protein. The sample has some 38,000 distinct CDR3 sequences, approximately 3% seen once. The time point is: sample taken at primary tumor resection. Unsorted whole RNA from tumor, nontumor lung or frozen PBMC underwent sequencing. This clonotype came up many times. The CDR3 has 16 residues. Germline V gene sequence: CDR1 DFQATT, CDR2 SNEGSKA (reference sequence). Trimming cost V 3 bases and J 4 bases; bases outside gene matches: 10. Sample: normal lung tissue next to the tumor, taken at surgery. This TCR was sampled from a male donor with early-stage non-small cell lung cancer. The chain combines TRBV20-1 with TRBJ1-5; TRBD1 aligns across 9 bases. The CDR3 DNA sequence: TGCAGTGCTAGGCCTTGGGACAGGGATTCAAATCAGCCCCAGCATTTT. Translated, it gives CSARPWDRDSNQPQHF.